One sample yielded the 23 T cell receptor beta chains listed below, sequenced in a study of human T cells and chemical hapten exposure. MiXCR was run by TCRdb on the RACE reads, yielding one entry per CDR3 protein. The sample has approximately 41,000 distinct CDR3 sequences; 9.5% are singletons. Time point specified: patch test 3, about 24 weeks after DPC sensitization. Treatment denoted: therapeutic diphenylcyclopropenone sensitization with weekly scalp DPC. Total RNA came from unfractionated whole blood. The material sequenced was whole blood, taken in connection with sensitization to the hapten diphenylcyclopropenone (DPC). The receptors shown here come from a man aged 45 to 65 with alopecia areata. Some clones in this sample may be carry-over from other donors' samples.

On this clonotype: One base away lies a much larger clone, so this may be a sequencing read error. The chain carries TRBV7-2 and TRBJ2-3; D gene uncertain. CDR1 SGHTA and CDR2 FQGNSA come from the germline V gene. With 1 base removed from V and 4 bases from J, the gap between germline ends came to 3 bases. This CDR3 is built from 12 residues. The CDR3 DNA is TGTGCCAGCAGCTTAGGTCCAGATACGCAGTATTTT. Its translation is CASSLGPDTQYF.

This clonotype is termed medium-sized. This chain links TRBV6-5 with TRBJ1-1; D gene unclear. Germline CDR1 MNHEY, CDR2 SVGAGI. V was trimmed by 7 bases and J by 4 bases, leaving 7 bases between them. This CDR3 spans 11 amino acids. The DNA of the CDR3 is TGTGCCAGCAAGGAAAGCACTGAAGCTTTCTTT. Translating gives CASKESTEAFF.

The V call is TRBV10-3, the J call TRBJ2-2; D call uncertain. Germline CDR1 is ENHRY and CDR2 is SYGVKD. Trimming removed 5 bases from V and 4 bases from J, with 14 bases in between. This CDR3 spans 15 amino acids. In DNA form, the CDR3 reads TGTGCCATCAGTCCACCTTTACCGAGCACCGGGGAGCTGTTTTTT. It translates to CAISPPLPSTGELFF.

This clonotype appeared many times. The chain uses TRBV6-5 and TRBJ2-7, with unresolved D. Germline V gene data show CDR1 as MNHEY and CDR2 as SVGAGI. The CDR3 is made up of 11 amino acids. Trimming left V 0 bases short and J 8 bases short, with 5 bases between. The CDR3 DNA follows: TGTGCCAGCAGTTACTCAGGGAAGCAGTACTTC. Translating it yields CASSYSGKQYF.

This clonotype appeared many times. The chain couples TRBV4-1 to TRBJ2-5; 13 bases agree with TRBD2. J was trimmed by 3 bases and V by 3 bases; bases with no gene match: 4. This CDR3 spans 16 amino acids. Germline values: CDR1 MGHRA, CDR2 YSYEKL. For the CDR3, the DNA is TGCGCCAGCAGCCATCCCGGACTAGCGGGAGAAGAGACCCAGTACTTC. Its translation is CASSHPGLAGEETQYF.

This clonotype was counted a few times. The DNA for the CDR3 is TGCGCCAGCAGCCAAACCCCCACATCGGGAACAGAGACCCAGTACTTC. Amino acid sequence: CASSQTPTSGTETQYF. The rearrangement joins TRBV4-3 to TRBJ2-5, with a weak D call TRBD2 (5 bases). The CDR3 runs to 16 residues. V lost 2 bases to trimming and J lost 4 bases, with 17 bases between them. Per germline, CDR1 LGHNA and CDR2 YSLEER.

The chain uses TRBV28 and TRBJ1-5; D unclear. Trimming stripped 3 bases from V and 4 bases from J, with 1 base between. The CDR3 length is 11 residues. The germline V gene has CDR1 MDHEN and CDR2 SYDVKM. The CDR3 DNA follows: TGTGCCAGCAGTTTTAATCAGCCCCAGCATTTT. Its protein is CASSFNQPQHF.

The chain has TRBV28 and TRBJ2-7, with D uncertain. The CDR3 has 12 amino acids. Germline V gene lookup returns CDR1 MDHEN and CDR2 SYDVKM. V lost 3 bases and J lost 5, with 8 bases in between. CDR3 sequence: CASSFLGNEQYF. For the CDR3, the DNA is TGTGCCAGCAGTTTTCTTGGGAACGAGCAGTACTTC.

This chain joins TRBV12-3 or TRBV12-4 and TRBJ1-1; TRBD1 agrees at 7 bases. Trimming took 5 bases from V and 10 from J; bases not matched to a gene: 7. This CDR3 has 12 residues. CDR3 sequence: CASSQDRAVAFF. CDR3 sequence (DNA): TGTGCCAGCAGTCAAGACAGGGCAGTAGCTTTCTTT.

In DNA, the CDR3 is TGTGCCAGCACTACGCGAGTCACTGAAGCTTTCTTT. Protein: CASTTRVTEAFF. V usage is TRBV5-5 and J usage is TRBJ1-1; no clear D gene. Germline CDR1 is SGHKS and CDR2 is YYEKEE (reference sequence). CDR3 size: 12 residues. V was pared by 6 bases and J by 4 bases, with 10 bases between.

The sample holds a few counts of this clonotype. The chain couples TRBV5-1 to TRBJ1-1; TRBD1 might be the D (6 bases). CDR1 is SGHRS, CDR2 YFSETQ, per germline. The CDR3 covers 15 residues. Trimming took off 1 base at V and 4 bases at J, with 14 bases between the two ends. CDR3 DNA sequence: TGCGCCAGCAGCTTGTCGGGGGCGCTTGGCACTGAAGCTTTCTTT. This translates into CASSLSGALGTEAFF.

There are many counts of this clonotype. The rearrangement uses TRBV5-1 and TRBJ2-5; D might be TRBD1 or TRBD2, each matching 6 bases. In germline, CDR1 is SGHRS, CDR2 YFSETQ. V gave up 2 bases and J gave up 2 bases, with 13 bases separating them. The CDR3 totals 15 residues. The CDR3 reads CASSFRQGRQETQYF. Written as DNA, the CDR3 is TGCGCCAGCAGCTTTCGCCAGGGGAGGCAAGAGACCCAGTACTTC.

In its sample, this clonotype was seen many times. V usage is TRBV7-8 and J usage is TRBJ1-5; D uncertain. The CDR3 has 14 amino acids. The ends were cut back, 2 bases at V and 7 bases at J, with 12 bases in the middle. Germline values: CDR1 SGHVS, CDR2 FQNEAQ. The CDR3 region is CASSLSYRDQPQHF. As DNA, the CDR3 is TGTGCCAGCAGCTTAAGCTATCGTGACCAGCCCCAGCATTTT.

This clonotype was seen at least ten times. The chain employs TRBV11-2 and TRBJ2-3; D is ambiguous. The CDR3 is 15 residues long. CDR1 and CDR2 from the germline V gene are SGHAT and FQNNGV. V dropped 3 bases and J dropped 5 bases, with 15 bases sitting between them. As DNA, the CDR3 is TGTGCCAGCAGCTTCGCCGGGTTTATGGTAGATACGCAGTATTTT. Residues: CASSFAGFMVDTQYF.

The V and J genes are TRBV7-2 and TRBJ2-3, with 7 bases fitting TRBD2. Germline V lookup: CDR1 SGHTA, CDR2 FQGNSA. This CDR3 spans 17 amino acids. V was pared by 0 bases and J by 0 bases, with 6 bases of the junction left unmatched. The CDR3: CASSLAGGPRSTDTQYF. In nucleotides, the CDR3 is TGTGCCAGCAGCTTAGCGGGAGGGCCGCGGAGCACAGATACGCAGTATTTT.

A few counts support this clonotype. The chain joins TRBV5-8 to TRBJ2-2, with a possible D match to TRBD2 (6 bases). This CDR3 spans 15 amino acids. The germline V and J ends were trimmed by 7 bases and 5 bases, with 18 bases remaining between them. Germline CDR1 reads SGHTS; CDR2 reads YDEGEE. CDR3 nucleotides: TGTGCCAGCCGACAGAGGGTCAGCGGGACCGGGGAGCTGTTTTTT. The encoded protein is CASRQRVSGTGELFF.

In this sample, this clonotype turned up a few times. V gene TRBV4-2 combines with J gene TRBJ2-5; 10 positions agree with TRBD2. CDR1 is LGHNA and CDR2 is YNFKEQ in the germline V gene. The CDR3 has 14 residues. V lost 7 bases, J lost 4 bases, and 6 bases stayed unmatched. The CDR3 protein is CASTSGLAAETQYF. The CDR3 DNA follows: TGTGCCAGCACTTCAGGACTAGCGGCAGAGACCCAGTACTTC.

This clonotype was counted a few times. The chain is built from TRBV6-6 and TRBJ2-1; D is uncertain. The CDR3 is made up of 15 amino acids. The germline CDR1 and CDR2 sequences are MNHNY and SVGAGI (reference sequence). Deletions cut 2 bases from V and 0 bases from J, with 8 bases between. DNA of the CDR3: TGTGCCAGCAGTTACGAGGCGAGCTCCTACAATGAGCAGTTCTTC. Protein sequence: CASSYEASSYNEQFF.

This clonotype was detected ten times or more. CDR3 DNA sequence: TGCGCCAGCAGCCCTACAGGGAGGGAGACCCAGTACTTC. Residues: CASSPTGRETQYF. The chain has TRBV4-3 and TRBJ2-5; tentatively, D is TRBD1 or TRBD2 (6 bases each). This CDR3 spans 13 amino acids. From germline, CDR1 is LGHNA and CDR2 YSLEER. V lost 4 bases and J 5 bases, leaving 11 bases between the germline ends.

This clonotype was counted a few times. The V gene is TRBV28, the J gene TRBJ2-1; the D gene is possibly TRBD1 (6 bases). The CDR3 is 11 amino acids. The V gene's germline CDR1 is MDHEN and CDR2 SYDVKM. The V gene lost 6 bases and the J gene lost 9 bases, with 9 bases spanning the gap. The CDR3 DNA sequence: TGTGCCAGCAGCCGACAGGTTGAGCAGTTCTTC. Its translation is CASSRQVEQFF. Using reference TRBV28 and TRBJ2-1 for the parts outside the CDR3, the full variable domain is DVKVTQSSRYLVKRTGEKVFLECVQDMDHENMFWYRQDPGLGLRLIYFSYDVKMKEKGDIPEGYSVSREKKERFSLILESASTNQTSMYLCASSRQVEQFFGPGTRLTVL.

The chain employs TRBV7-2 and TRBJ2-7; TRBD1 agrees at 7 bases. This CDR3 is 15 amino acids long. J gave up 1 base and V 1 base, and 4 bases lay outside the gene matches. CDR1 and CDR2 from the germline V gene are SGHTA and FQGNSA. The CDR3 nucleotides are TGTGCCAGCAGCTTAGGGCAGGGGGTTTCCTACGAGCAGTACTTC. Translated, it gives CASSLGQGVSYEQYF.

This clonotype was counted ten times or more. CDR3 coding DNA: TGCAGTGCTACGTCCGGGACTAGCGGTTACGAGCAGTACTTC. Its translation: CSATSGTSGYEQYF. The chain combines TRBV20-1 with TRBJ2-7; 11 nucleotides align to TRBD2. The germline V gene encodes CDR1 DFQATT and CDR2 SNEGSKA (reference sequence). V was pared by 4 bases and J by 4 bases, with 6 bases of the junction left unmatched. The CDR3 consists of 14 residues.

This clonotype was counted a few times. The CDR3 nucleotides are TGTGCCAGCAGTAAAGAGGGGACTAGCGGGAGGGTTGGTGAGCAGTTCTTC. It codes for CASSKEGTSGRVGEQFF. J is TRBJ2-1 and V is TRBV6-1; 16 bases line up with TRBD2. Trimming removed 5 bases from V and 9 bases from J; junction bases left unmatched: 10. This CDR3 is built from 17 residues. CDR1 and CDR2 from the germline V gene are MNHNS and SASEGT.